This T cell receptor (beta chain) comes out of a study of blood T cell repertoires in COVID-19. Looked up from germline, CDR1 is LGHNA and CDR2 is YSLEER. The J segment lost 3 bases and the V segment lost 4 bases, leaving 1 base of the junction unmatched. This CDR3 spans 13 amino acids. The method was immunoSEQ multiplex PCR; TCRdb's version includes in-frame clones alone and lacks a portion of them. This table has 60,000 to 75,000 clones, approximately 91% appearing once. V usage is TRBV4-3 and J usage is TRBJ1-1, with TRBD1 matching 8 bases. The sequencing input was peripheral blood. The source is a human donor in a cohort sampled during active COVID-19. Written as DNA, the CDR3 is TGCGCCAGCAGCCTGGACAGGGACACTGAAGCTTTCTTT. Translated, it gives CASSLDRDTEAFF.